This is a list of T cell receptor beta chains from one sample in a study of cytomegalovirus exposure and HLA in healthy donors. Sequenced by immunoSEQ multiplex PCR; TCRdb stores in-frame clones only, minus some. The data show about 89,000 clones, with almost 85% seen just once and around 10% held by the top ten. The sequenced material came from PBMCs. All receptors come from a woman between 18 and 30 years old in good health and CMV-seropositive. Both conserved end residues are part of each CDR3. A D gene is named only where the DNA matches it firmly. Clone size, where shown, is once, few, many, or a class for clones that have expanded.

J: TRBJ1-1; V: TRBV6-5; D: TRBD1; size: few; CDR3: CASSFYGQGATEAFF; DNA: TGTGCCAGCAGTTTTTACGGGCAGGGGGCAACTGAAGCTTTCTTT
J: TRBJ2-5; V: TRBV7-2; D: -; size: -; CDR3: CASSLSSATQETQYF; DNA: TGTGCCAGCAGCTTAAGCTCCGCCACTCAAGAGACCCAGTACTTC
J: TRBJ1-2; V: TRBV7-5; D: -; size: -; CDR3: CARSSHRDRMFPYYGYTF; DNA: TGTGCCAGAAGCTCTCACCGGGACAGGATGTTCCCTTACTATGGCTACACCTTC
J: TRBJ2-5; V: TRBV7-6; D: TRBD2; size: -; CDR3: CASSPTGTSGVGETQYF; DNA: TGTGCCAGCAGCCCGACGGGGACTAGCGGGGTTGGGGAGACCCAGTACTTC
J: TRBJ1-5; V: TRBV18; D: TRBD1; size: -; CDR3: CASSPRDRGDGNQPQHF; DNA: TGTGCCAGCTCCCCCCGGGACAGGGGTGATGGCAATCAGCCCCAGCATTTT
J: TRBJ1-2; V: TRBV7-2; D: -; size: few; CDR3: CASSLVWRDLAGYTF; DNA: TGTGCCAGCAGCTTAGTTTGGCGGGATCTTGCTGGCTACACCTTC
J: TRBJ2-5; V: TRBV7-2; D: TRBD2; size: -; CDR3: CASSLNSGAETQYF; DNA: TGTGCCAGCAGCTTAAATAGCGGGGCGGAGACCCAGTACTTC
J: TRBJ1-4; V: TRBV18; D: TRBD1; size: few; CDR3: CASSPITGDKGEKLFF; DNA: TGTGCCAGCTCACCAATTACAGGGGATAAAGGTGAAAAACTGTTTTTT
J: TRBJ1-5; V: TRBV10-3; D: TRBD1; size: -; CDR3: CAISGENRGPQHF; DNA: TGTGCCATCAGTGGGGAAAACAGGGGGCCCCAGCATTTT
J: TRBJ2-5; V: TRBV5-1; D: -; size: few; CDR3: CASSVQETQYF; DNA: TGCGCCAGCAGCGTACAAGAGACCCAGTACTTC
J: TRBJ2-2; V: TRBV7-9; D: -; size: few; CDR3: CAGGINTGELFF; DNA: TGTGCCGGGGGGATAAACACCGGGGAGCTGTTTTTT
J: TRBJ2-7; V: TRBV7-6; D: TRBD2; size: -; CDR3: CASSLGPGAGVIHEQYF; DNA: TGTGCCAGCAGCTTAGGGCCCGGGGCGGGGGTAATTCACGAGCAGTACTTC
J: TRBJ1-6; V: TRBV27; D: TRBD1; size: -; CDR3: CASSLSALGQAHSPLHF; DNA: TGTGCCAGCAGTTTATCTGCCCTGGGACAGGCCCATTCACCCCTCCACTTT
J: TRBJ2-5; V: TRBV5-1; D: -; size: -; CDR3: CASSLVGREETQYF; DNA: TGCGCCAGCAGCTTGGTGGGGCGAGAAGAGACCCAGTACTTC
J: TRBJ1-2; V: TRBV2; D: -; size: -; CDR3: CASKETGWYGYTF; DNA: TGTGCCAGCAAGGAAACAGGGTGGTATGGCTACACCTTC
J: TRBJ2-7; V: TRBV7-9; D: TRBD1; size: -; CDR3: CASSAPPGQGFREQYF; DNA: TGTGCCAGCAGCGCCCCTCCGGGACAGGGATTCCGCGAGCAGTACTTC